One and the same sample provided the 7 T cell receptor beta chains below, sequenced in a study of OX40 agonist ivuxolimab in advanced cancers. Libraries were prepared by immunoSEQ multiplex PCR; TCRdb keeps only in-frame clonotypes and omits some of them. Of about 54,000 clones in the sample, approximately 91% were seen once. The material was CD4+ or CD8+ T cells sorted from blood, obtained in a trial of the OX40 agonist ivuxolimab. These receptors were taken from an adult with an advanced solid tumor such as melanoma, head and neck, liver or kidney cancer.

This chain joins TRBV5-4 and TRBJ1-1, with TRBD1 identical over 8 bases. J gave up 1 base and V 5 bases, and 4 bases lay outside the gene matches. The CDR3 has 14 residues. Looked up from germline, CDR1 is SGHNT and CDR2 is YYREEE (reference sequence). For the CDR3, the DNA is TGTGCCAGCAGGCCCGGGACAGGGAACACTGAAGCTTTCTTT. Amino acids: CASRPGTGNTEAFF. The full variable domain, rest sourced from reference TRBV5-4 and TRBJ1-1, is ETGVTQSPTHLIKTRGQQVTLRCSSQSGHNTVSWYQQALGQGPQFIFQYYREEENGRGNFPPRFSGLQFPNYSSELNVNALELDDSALYLCASRPGTGNTEAFFGQGTRLTVV.

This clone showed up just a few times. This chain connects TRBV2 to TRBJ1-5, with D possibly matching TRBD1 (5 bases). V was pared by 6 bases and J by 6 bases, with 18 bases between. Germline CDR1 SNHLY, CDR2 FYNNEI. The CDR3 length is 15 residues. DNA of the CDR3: TGTGCCAGCAGGAAGGATAGGGGACCCGGTCAGCCCCAGCATTTT. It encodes CASRKDRGPGQPQHF.

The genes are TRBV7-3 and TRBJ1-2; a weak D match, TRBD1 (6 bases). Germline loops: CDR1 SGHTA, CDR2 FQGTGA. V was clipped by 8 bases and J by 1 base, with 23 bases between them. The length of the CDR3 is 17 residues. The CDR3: CASRKMPGTSINYGYTF. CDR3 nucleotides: TGTGCCAGCCGCAAAATGCCGGGGACAAGCATTAACTATGGCTACACCTTC.

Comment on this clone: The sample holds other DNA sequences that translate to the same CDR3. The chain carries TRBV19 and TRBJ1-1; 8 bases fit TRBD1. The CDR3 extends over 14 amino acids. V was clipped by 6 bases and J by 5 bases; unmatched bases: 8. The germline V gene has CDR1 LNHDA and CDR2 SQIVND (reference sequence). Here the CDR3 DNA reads TGTGCCAGTAGCGGCAGGGGGCGAGGAACTGAAGCTTTCTTT. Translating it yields CASSGRGRGTEAFF. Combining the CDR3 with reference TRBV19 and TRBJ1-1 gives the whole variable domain DGGITQSPKYLFRKEGQNVTLSCEQNLNHDAMYWYRQDPGQGLRLIYYSQIVNDFQKGDIAEGYSVSREKKESFPLTVTSAQKNPTAFYLCASSGRGRGTEAFFGQGTRLTVV.

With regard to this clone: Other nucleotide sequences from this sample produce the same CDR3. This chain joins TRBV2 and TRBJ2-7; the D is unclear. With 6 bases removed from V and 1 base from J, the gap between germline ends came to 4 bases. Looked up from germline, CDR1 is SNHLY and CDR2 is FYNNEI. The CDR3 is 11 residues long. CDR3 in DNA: TGTGCCAGCAGGAGGTCCTACGAGCAGTACTTC. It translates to CASRRSYEQYF.

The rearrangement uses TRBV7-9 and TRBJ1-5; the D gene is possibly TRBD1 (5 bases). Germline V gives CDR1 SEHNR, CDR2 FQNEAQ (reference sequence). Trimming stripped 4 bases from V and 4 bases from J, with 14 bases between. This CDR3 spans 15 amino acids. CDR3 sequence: CASSSDGTANQPQHF. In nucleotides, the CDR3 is TGTGCCAGCAGCTCGGACGGGACGGCGAATCAGCCCCAGCATTTT.

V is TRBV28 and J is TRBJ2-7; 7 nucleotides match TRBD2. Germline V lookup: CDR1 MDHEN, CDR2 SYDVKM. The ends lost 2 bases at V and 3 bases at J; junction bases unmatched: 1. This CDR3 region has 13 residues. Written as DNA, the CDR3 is TGTGCCAGCAGTTTAGGGGGGGACTACGAGCAGTACTTC. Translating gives CASSLGGDYEQYF.